This TCR beta chain was identified during a study of blood T cells in healthy people across ages. Each sample provided at least 5.5 micrograms of extracted total RNA. Together with a sample-barcoded 5' primer, a J-beta primer mix was included in a second PCR lasting roughly 7 to 11 cycles. Via MiXCR, TCRdb re-called the 5' RACE reads, giving one row per CDR3 protein. The sample holds approximately 810,000 distinct CDR3 sequences, around 26% seen once. This clonotype occurred many times. Unmatched junction bases numbered 16, after V lost 0 bases and J lost 8 bases. Germline CDR1 LGHNA, CDR2 YSLEER. CDR3 length: 19 amino acids.

This receptor was taken from a woman aged 80 or older in good health. The chain carries TRBV4-3 and TRBJ2-1; 10 nucleotides align to TRBD2. Source material: blood. The DNA of the CDR3 is TGCGCCAGCAGCCAAGATTTCCTAGCGGGGGCGATTACAACTGATGAGCAGTTCTTC. It encodes CASSQDFLAGAITTDEQFF.